A single sample gave rise to the 19 T cell receptor beta chains below, sequenced in a study of T cell responses to AZD1222 COVID-19 vaccine. Data came from immunoSEQ multiplex PCR; TCRdb stores just in-frame clones and leaves some out. The profile shows 86,000 or so clones, almost 90% of them singletons. The sample here was peripheral blood, taken 28 days after the second AZD1222 dose. The receptors were gathered from an adult who received the AZD1222 COVID-19 vaccine.

The chain has TRBV7-6 and TRBJ1-1, with 7 bases aligning to TRBD1. Germline V gives CDR1 SGHVS, CDR2 FNYEAQ. The CDR3 spans 13 residues. V gave up 5 bases and J gave up 4 bases; unmatched junction bases: 4. The CDR3: CASSRDRITEAFF. The CDR3 DNA sequence: TGTGCCAGCAGCCGGGACAGAATCACTGAAGCTTTCTTT.

The chain employs TRBV28 and TRBJ2-1; TRBD2 is a possible D gene (5 bases). This CDR3 contains 11 residues. V shed 8 bases and J shed 6 bases, with 8 bases lying between them. CDR1 is MDHEN and CDR2 is SYDVKM in the germline V gene. CDR3 in amino acids: CASALANEQFF. The CDR3 nucleotides are TGTGCCAGCGCCCTAGCCAATGAGCAGTTCTTC.

This chain uses TRBV6-5 with TRBJ2-4, with 7 bases that match TRBD1. This CDR3 spans 15 amino acids. CDR1 and CDR2 (germline): MNHEY, SVGAGI. The V and J ends lost 10 bases and 0 bases, in that order; junction bases with no gene match: 9. CDR3 loop: CATATGLIAKNIQYF. CDR3 in DNA: TGTGCCACCGCGACAGGGCTAATAGCCAAAAACATTCAGTACTTC.

The gene calls are TRBV18 and TRBJ1-5, with 7 bases matching TRBD1. The length of the CDR3 is 13 residues. The V gene's germline CDR1 is KGHSH and CDR2 LQKENI. V was pared by 3 bases and J by 5 bases, with 1 base of the junction left unmatched. The CDR3 sequence: CASSPDRDQPQHF. The CDR3 DNA sequence: TGTGCCAGCTCACCCGACAGGGATCAGCCCCAGCATTTT.

The V gene is TRBV6-5, the J gene TRBJ2-7; possible D gene TRBD2, 7 bases. V was shortened by 4 bases and J by 2 bases, with 18 bases between the two germline ends. This CDR3 has 16 residues. Germline assignment: CDR1 MNHEY and CDR2 SVGAGI. CDR3 amino acids: CASSSRQVTSTYEQYF. CDR3 in DNA: TGTGCCAGCAGTTCAAGACAGGTGACTAGCACCTACGAGCAGTACTTC.

The chain joins TRBV28 to TRBJ2-7; 7 positions agree with TRBD2. J gave up 0 bases and V 5 bases, and 10 bases lay outside the gene matches. The CDR3 covers 16 residues. Germline CDR1 is MDHEN and CDR2 is SYDVKM. The CDR3 sequence: CASSLGGLADSYEQYF. The CDR3 DNA reads as TGTGCCAGCAGTCTGGGTGGGCTAGCGGACTCCTACGAGCAGTACTTC.

This clone was seen only a few times. The gene calls are TRBV4-3 and TRBJ1-4; maybe TRBD1 (6 bases). V was cut by 4 bases and J by 7 bases, with 28 bases left in between. The CDR3 extends over 19 amino acids. The germline gives CDR1 LGHNA, CDR2 YSLEER. CDR3 nucleotides: TGCGCCAGCAGCCCTTCTCTCAGACAGGAAAGGCCGCTAATTGAAAAACTGTTTTTT. Its translation is CASSPSLRQERPLIEKLFF.

This chain links TRBV10-3 with TRBJ2-1; D not certain. CDR1 is ENHRY, CDR2 SYGVKD, per germline. V was pared by 0 bases and J by 3 bases, with 6 bases between. The CDR3 runs to 14 residues. CDR3 region: CAISESIGYNEQFF. In nucleotides, the CDR3 is TGTGCCATCAGTGAGTCGATCGGCTACAATGAGCAGTTCTTC.

The genes are TRBV27 and TRBJ2-7, with TRBD1 identical over 8 bases. The CDR3 has 14 residues. The ends lost 2 bases at V and 4 bases at J; junction bases unmatched: 4. Germline assignment: CDR1 MNHEY and CDR2 SMNVEV (reference sequence). The CDR3, as DNA: TGTGCCAGCAGTTTAAGGCAGGGGGCTTACGAGCAGTACTTC. This encodes CASSLRQGAYEQYF.

This chain links TRBV19 with TRBJ2-2; 8 bases line up with TRBD1. This CDR3 spans 15 amino acids. Germline CDR1 and CDR2: LNHDA and SQIVND (reference sequence). V trimming: 2 bases; J trimming: 7 bases; junction bases outside the gene matches: 6. The CDR3 DNA sequence: TGTGCCAGTAGTATATTGGACAGGGAACACGGGGAGCTGTTTTTT. It specifies CASSILDREHGELFF.

This sequence joins TRBV28 and TRBJ2-5; D unclear. The V end was cut by 8 bases, the J end by 5 bases, with 18 bases between. Germline-derived CDR1 and CDR2 are MDHEN and SYDVKM. CDR3 length equals 14 residues. The CDR3 protein is CASGPGHRMETQYF. The CDR3 region has the DNA TGTGCCAGCGGCCCCGGGCACCGCATGGAGACCCAGTACTTC.

The J gene is TRBJ1-1, the V gene TRBV4-1, with D possibly matching TRBD1 (5 bases). CDR1 is MGHRA and CDR2 is YSYEKL in the germline V gene. Trimming pared 0 bases from V and 3 bases from J, leaving 11 bases between. The CDR3 runs to 15 residues. The CDR3 sequence is CASSQEGRAYTEAFF. The CDR3 coding sequence is TGCGCCAGCAGCCAAGAAGGCAGGGCATACACTGAAGCTTTCTTT.

V usage is TRBV6-5 and J usage is TRBJ1-1; tentatively, D is TRBD1 (6 bases). The germline gives CDR1 MNHEY, CDR2 SVGAGI. CDR3 size: 15 residues. Trimming took 0 bases from V and 1 from J, leaving 9 bases between them. The DNA of the CDR3 is TGTGCCAGCAGTTACTCCCGGGGGCCGAACACTGAAGCTTTCTTT. Residues: CASSYSRGPNTEAFF.

The V and J genes are TRBV28 and TRBJ2-2; TRBD2 aligns across 9 bases. The length of the CDR3 is 16 residues. The junction had 9 bases not matched to a gene; V was cut back by 4 bases and J by 6 bases. Germline V gene lookup returns CDR1 MDHEN and CDR2 SYDVKM. CDR3 in amino acids: CASSSSGIAGAGELFF. The CDR3 coding sequence is TGTGCCAGCAGTTCCTCTGGGATAGCGGGGGCCGGGGAGCTGTTTTTT.

This chain connects TRBV2 to TRBJ1-5, with 11 nucleotides matching TRBD1. The CDR3 spans 18 residues. Germline V CDR1 and CDR2: SNHLY, FYNNEI. V lost 3 bases, J lost 0 bases, and 7 bases stayed unmatched. This chain's CDR3 is CASSDTRDRGDSNQPQHF. For the CDR3, the DNA is TGTGCCAGCAGTGATACCCGGGACAGGGGGGATAGCAATCAGCCCCAGCATTTT.

The chain's CDR3 is CASIKSSGSPDEQFF. CDR3 in DNA: TGTGCCAGCATTAAGTCTAGCGGGAGTCCCGATGAGCAGTTCTTC. The chain is built from TRBV2 and TRBJ2-1; 10 bases align to TRBD2. There are 15 residues in the CDR3. CDR1 is SNHLY and CDR2 is FYNNEI in the germline V gene. V lost 7 bases to trimming and J lost 8 bases; unmatched junction nucleotides: 11.

This clone was seen a handful of times. The rearrangement uses TRBV5-1 and TRBJ2-4, with D possibly TRBD1 on 5 matching bases. CDR1 and CDR2 from the germline V gene are SGHRS and YFSETQ. Trimming cost V 0 bases and J 3 bases, with 13 bases left between them. The CDR3 length is 16 residues. Here the CDR3 reads CASSLDRPGDKNIQYF. Written as DNA, the CDR3 is TGCGCCAGCAGCTTGGACAGGCCAGGAGACAAAAACATTCAGTACTTC.

The rearrangement joins TRBV6-5 to TRBJ1-2; 9 positions agree with TRBD1. V lost 7 bases, J lost 4 bases, and 7 bases stayed unmatched. This CDR3 is 14 amino acids long. Germline V gene sequence: CDR1 MNHEY, CDR2 SVGAGI. The CDR3 region has the DNA TGTGCCAGCACCCCACAGGGGGCGAGCTATGGCTACACCTTC. Encoded protein: CASTPQGASYGYTF.

The V and J genes are TRBV5-8 and TRBJ1-4; 9 bases match TRBD1. The CDR3 length is 12 residues. V shed 7 bases, J shed 15 bases, and the junction held 10 bases outside the gene matches. Germline V gene sequence: CDR1 SGHTS, CDR2 YDEGEE. CDR3 nucleotide sequence: TGTGCCAGCCCCACCTCCGGGACAGGGATGTTTTTT. Translated, it gives CASPTSGTGMFF.